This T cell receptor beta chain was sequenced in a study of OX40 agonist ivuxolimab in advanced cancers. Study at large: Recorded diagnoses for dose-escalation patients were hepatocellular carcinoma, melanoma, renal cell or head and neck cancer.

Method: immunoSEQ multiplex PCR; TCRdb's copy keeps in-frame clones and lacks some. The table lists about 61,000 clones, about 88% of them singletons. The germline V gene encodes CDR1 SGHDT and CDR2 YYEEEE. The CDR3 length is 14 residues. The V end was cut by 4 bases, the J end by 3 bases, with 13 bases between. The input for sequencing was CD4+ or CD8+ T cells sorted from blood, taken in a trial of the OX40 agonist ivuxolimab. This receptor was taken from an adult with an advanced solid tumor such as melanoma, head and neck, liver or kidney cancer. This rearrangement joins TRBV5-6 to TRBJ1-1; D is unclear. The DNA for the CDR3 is TGTGCCAGCAGCCTATGGACGTGGGACACTGAAGCTTTCTTT. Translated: CASSLWTWDTEAFF.